This note documents a single T cell receptor beta chain sequence. The target antigen is unknown. The data were taken from a study of shared clonotypes between healthy human individuals. General study results and limits: Sequencing depth was expected to affect clonotype sharing among donors.

Sequencing used immunoSEQ multiplex PCR; TCRdb keeps in-frame clones, though not all of them. The sample contains about 680,000 clones, about 91% of which appear only once. It was CD45RO-negative cells, positively selected for CCR7, that made up naive CD8 cells, with terminally differentiated effector memory CD45RA+ cells excluded. The clonotype was recovered from a young man in good health. Sequencing input: naive CD8+ T cells sorted from blood.

The CDR3, as DNA: TGTGCCAGCAGCCTCCCCTTAGAACGGTCCACCGGGGAGCTGTTTTTT. This gives the protein CASSLPLERSTGELFF. The gene calls are TRBV28 and TRBJ2-2; D remains unclear. The CDR3 spans 16 residues. Trimming pared 6 bases from V and 4 bases from J, leaving 18 bases between. Germline V gene sequence: CDR1 MDHEN, CDR2 SYDVKM.